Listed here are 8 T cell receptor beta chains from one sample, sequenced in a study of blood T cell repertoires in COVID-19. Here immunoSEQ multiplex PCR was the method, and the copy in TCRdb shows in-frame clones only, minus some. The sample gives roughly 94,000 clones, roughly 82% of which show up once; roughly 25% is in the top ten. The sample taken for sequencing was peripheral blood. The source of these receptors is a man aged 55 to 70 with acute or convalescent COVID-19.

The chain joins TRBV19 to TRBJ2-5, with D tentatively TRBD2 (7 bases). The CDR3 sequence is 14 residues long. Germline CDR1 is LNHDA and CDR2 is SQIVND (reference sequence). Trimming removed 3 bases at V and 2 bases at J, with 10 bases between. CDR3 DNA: TGTGCCAGTAGTATCGCGGGGGCTCAAGAGACCCAGTACTTC. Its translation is CASSIAGAQETQYF. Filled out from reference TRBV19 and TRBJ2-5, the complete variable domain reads DGGITQSPKYLFRKEGQNVTLSCEQNLNHDAMYWYRQDPGQGLRLIYYSQIVNDFQKGDIAEGYSVSREKKESFPLTVTSAQKNPTAFYLCASSIAGAQETQYFGPGTRLLVL.

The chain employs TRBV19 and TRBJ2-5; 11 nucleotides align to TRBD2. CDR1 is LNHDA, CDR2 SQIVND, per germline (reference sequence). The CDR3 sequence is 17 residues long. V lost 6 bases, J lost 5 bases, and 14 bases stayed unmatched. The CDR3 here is CASSRRVLAGGSETQYF. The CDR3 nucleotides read TGTGCCAGTAGCCGGCGGGTTCTAGCGGGGGGTTCGGAGACCCAGTACTTC.

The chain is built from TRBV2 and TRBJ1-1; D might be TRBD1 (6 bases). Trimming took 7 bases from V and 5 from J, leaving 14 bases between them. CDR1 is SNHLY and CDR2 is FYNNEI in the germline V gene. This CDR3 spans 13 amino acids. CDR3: CASKQTGTTEAFF. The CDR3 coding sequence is TGTGCCAGCAAGCAGACCGGGACAACTGAAGCTTTCTTT. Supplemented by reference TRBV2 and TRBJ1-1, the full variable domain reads EPEVTQTPSHQVTQMGQEVILRCVPISNHLYFYWYRQILGQKVEFLVSFYNNEISEKSEIFDDQFSVERPDGSNFTLKIRSTKLEDSAMYFCASKQTGTTEAFFGQGTRLTVV.

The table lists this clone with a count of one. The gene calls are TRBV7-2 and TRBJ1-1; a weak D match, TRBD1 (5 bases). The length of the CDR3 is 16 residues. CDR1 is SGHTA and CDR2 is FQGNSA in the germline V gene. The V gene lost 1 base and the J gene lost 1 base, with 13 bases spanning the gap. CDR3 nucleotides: TGTGCCAGCAGCTTAGAGGCCAGGAGGGGGAACACTGAAGCTTTCTTT. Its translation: CASSLEARRGNTEAFF.

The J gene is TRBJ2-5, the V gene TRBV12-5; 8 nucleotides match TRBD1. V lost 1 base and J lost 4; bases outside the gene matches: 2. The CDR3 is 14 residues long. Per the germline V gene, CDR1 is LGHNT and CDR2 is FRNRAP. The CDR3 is CASGLGTGRETQYF. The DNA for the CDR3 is TGTGCTAGTGGTTTGGGGACAGGGCGAGAGACCCAGTACTTC.

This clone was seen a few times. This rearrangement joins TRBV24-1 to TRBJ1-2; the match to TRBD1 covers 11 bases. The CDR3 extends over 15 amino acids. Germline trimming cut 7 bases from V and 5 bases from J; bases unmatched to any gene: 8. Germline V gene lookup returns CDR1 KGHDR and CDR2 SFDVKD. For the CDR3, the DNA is TGTGCCACCAGACAGGGACAGGGGGAACGATATGGCTACACCTTC. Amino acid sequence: CATRQGQGERYGYTF.

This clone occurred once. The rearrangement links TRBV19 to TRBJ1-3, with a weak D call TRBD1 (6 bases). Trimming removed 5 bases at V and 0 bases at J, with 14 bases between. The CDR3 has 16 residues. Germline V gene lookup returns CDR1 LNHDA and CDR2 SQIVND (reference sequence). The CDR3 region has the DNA TGTGCCAGTAGTCTAAGGGGGATCATCTCTGGAAACACCATATATTTT. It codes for CASSLRGIISGNTIYF.

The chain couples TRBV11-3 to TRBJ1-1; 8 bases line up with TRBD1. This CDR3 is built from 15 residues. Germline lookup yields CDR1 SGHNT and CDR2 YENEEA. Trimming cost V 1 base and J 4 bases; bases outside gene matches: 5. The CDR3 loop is CASSLVRTGGTEAFF. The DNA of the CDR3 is TGTGCCAGCAGCTTAGTGCGTACAGGGGGCACTGAAGCTTTCTTT.